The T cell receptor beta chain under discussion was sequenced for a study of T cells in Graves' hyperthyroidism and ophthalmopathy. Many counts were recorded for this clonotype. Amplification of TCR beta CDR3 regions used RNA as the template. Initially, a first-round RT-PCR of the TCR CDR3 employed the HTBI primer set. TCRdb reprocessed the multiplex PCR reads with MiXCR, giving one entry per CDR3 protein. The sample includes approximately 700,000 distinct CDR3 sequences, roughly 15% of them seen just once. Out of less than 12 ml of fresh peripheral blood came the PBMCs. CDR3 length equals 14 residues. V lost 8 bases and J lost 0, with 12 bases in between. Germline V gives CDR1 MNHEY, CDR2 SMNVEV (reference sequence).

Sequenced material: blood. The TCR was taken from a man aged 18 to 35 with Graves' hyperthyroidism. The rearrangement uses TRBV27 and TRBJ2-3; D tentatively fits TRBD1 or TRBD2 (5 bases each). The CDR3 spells CASRGATSTDTQYF. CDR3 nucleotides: TGTGCCAGCCGGGGCGCGACTAGCACAGATACGCAGTATTTT.